This paragraph reports one TCR beta chain. No antigen is known for it. No base qualities exist here, and no much larger clone lies one base off it. Other DNA sequences within the sample encode an identical CDR3. The immunoSEQ Assay, a bias-controlled multiplex PCR, was used to amplify TCRbeta CDR3 regions from genomic DNA. Concerning the study's data processing: Nucleated cell counts per sample were estimated from amplification of reference gene primers within the assay. To quantify the absolute abundance of each unique TCRbeta CDR3 rearrangement, sequence reads were collapsed and filtered. For each sample, productive Simpson clonality was calculated by taking the square root of Simpson's diversity index across productive rearrangements. Here the immuneACCESS table is served through TCRdb, limited to in-frame sequences with V and J called. Missing clones are a known gap in these copies; in checked studies unresolved V genes cover under half, and the rest lacks a known reason. The D gene and trimming were derived from the DNA, and the V and J assignments and clone size from that table. The sample table records 110,000 to 150,000 clones; 87% of these occur just once. The leading ten clones occupy 10% to 12% of the sample.

The record originates from a study of blood T cell repertoires in COVID-19 (dated by TCRdb to between 2020 and 2021). About the study as a whole: Collaborator samples came from the United States, Italy and Spain and covered acute and convalescent phases of COVID-19. Subjects who had been exposed to COVID-19, were actively infected with it, or had recovered from it provided the deeply sampled blood TCRbeta repertoires that made up the dataset. The material from the prospective study consisted of cDNA or gDNA derived from T cells, B-cell-depleted T cells, or PBMCs. Where available, HLA class I and class II types were obtained from metadata supplied by the sample provider rather than from assay-based typing. A de-identified subject ID, COVID-19 status, age in years and sex were almost always included in the sample metadata. A freely available public database, intended as a resource for researchers studying the immune response to SARS-CoV-2, is where the repertoires were released. Samples were obtained from the ongoing ImmuneRACE study (first 160 participants) and from 1,000 to 1,500 subjects provided by 6 global collaborators.

Overall study outcomes, separate from this receptor: The amount of clinical and demographic metadata varied by source and participant and was provided uncurated.

The germline V end is reduced by 2 bases and the J end by 11 bases; junction bases left unmatched: 5. According to the germline V gene, CDR1 reads SGDLS and CDR2 reads YYNGEE. The CDR3 spans 13 residues, from the cysteine through the phenylalanine. CDR3 DNA is the only sequence kept; it has 39 bases, read in frame from the first base. Participants in the prospective study were enrolled through a virtual design, were aged about 18 to 100 years, and lived in roughly 24 United States geographic areas. In the prospective study, cohorts were assigned on the basis of participant-reported clinical history obtained from a screening survey and a study questionnaire. Recovered participants in ImmuneRACE Cohort 3 were defined as having two consecutive negative NP/OP PCR tests, clearance from a healthcare professional, or resolution of symptoms. In the prospective study, mobile phlebotomists collected whole blood, serum and a nasopharyngeal or oropharyngeal swab from each participant. Over an approximately 2-month period, participants in the prospective study had the option of providing additional blood draws and questionnaires. Before DNA extraction, blood samples from the prospective study were shipped at room temperature or frozen.

This TCR was recovered from a man between 60 and 70 years old who had recovered from COVID-19. The source material was PBMCs or T cells enriched from blood (not recorded which). Here the chain combines TRBV9 and TRBJ1-1; 11 junctional bases match TRBD1. The CDR3 region: CASSVGQGAGAFF. At the DNA level, the sequence is TGTGCCAGCAGCGTCGGACAGGGGGCCGGGGCTTTCTTT.